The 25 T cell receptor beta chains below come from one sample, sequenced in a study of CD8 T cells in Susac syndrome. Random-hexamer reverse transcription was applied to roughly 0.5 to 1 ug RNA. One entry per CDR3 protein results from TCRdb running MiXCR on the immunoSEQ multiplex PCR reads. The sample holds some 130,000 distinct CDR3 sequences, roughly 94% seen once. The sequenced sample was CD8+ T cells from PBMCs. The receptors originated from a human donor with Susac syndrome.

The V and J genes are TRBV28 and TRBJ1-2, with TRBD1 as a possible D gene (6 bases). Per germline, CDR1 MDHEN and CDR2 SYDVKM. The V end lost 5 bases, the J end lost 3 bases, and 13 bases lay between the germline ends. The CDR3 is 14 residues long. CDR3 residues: CASSPGVQDYGYTF. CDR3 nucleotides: TGTGCCAGCAGTCCAGGGGTTCAGGACTATGGCTACACCTTC.

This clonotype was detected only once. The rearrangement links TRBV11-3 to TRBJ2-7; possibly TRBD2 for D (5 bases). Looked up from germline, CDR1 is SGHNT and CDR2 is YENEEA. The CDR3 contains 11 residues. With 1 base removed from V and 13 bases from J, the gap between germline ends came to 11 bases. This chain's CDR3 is CASSLATTTYF. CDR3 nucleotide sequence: TGTGCCAGCAGCTTAGCTACGACTACCTACTTC.

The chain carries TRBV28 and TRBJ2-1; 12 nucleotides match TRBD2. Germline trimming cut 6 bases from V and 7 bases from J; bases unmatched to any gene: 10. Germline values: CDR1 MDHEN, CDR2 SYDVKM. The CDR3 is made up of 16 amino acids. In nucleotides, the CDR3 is TGTGCCAGCAGCAACCTACTAGCGGGAGGTAGTAATGAGCAGTTCTTC. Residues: CASSNLLAGGSNEQFF.

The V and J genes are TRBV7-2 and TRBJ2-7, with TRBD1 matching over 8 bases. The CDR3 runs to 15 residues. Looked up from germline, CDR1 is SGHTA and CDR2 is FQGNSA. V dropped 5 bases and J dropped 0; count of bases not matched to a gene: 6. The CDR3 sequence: CASSPGQESSYEQYF. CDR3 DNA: TGTGCCAGCAGCCCGGGACAGGAGAGCTCCTACGAGCAGTACTTC.

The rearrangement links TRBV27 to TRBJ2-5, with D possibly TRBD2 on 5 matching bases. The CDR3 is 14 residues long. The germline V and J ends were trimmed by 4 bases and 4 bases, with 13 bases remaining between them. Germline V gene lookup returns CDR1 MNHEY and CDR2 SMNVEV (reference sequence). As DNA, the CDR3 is TGTGCCAGCAGTTGGGCGGGCGAGGGAGAGACCCAGTACTTC. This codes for CASSWAGEGETQYF.

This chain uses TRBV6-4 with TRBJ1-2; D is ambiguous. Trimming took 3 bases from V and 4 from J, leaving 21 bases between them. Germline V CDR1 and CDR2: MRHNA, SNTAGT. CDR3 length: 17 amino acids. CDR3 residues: CASSEKFGNLGGYGYTF. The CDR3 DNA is TGTGCCAGCAGTGAAAAGTTCGGGAATCTCGGCGGCTATGGCTACACCTTC.

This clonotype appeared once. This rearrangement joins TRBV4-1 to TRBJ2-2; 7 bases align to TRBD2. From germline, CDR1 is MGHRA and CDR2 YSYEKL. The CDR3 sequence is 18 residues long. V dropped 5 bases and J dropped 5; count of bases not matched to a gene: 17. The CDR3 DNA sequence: TGCGCCAGCAGCTCACTCCCCGGACGGATGGGGGGGACCGGGGAGCTGTTTTTT. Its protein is CASSSLPGRMGGTGELFF.

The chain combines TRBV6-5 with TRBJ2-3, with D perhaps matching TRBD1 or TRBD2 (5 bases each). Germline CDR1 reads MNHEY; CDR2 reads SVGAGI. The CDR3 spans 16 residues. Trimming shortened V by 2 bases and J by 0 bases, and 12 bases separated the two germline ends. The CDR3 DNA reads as TGTGCCAGCAGTTACAGGGGAGCGCCTAGCACAGATACGCAGTATTTT. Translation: CASSYRGAPSTDTQYF.

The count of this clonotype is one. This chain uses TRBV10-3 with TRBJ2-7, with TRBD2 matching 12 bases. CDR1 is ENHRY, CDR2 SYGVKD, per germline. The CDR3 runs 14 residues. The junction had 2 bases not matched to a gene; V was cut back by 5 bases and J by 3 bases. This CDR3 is CAISPTSGSYEQYF. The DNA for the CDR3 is TGTGCCATCAGTCCGACTAGCGGGAGCTACGAGCAGTACTTC.

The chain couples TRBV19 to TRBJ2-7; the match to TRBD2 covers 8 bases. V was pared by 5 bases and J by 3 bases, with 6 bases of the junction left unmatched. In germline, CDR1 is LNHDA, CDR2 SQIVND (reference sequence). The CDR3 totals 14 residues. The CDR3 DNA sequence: TGTGCCAGTAGTCCCTCCGCGGGAGGCTACGAGCAGTACTTC. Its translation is CASSPSAGGYEQYF.

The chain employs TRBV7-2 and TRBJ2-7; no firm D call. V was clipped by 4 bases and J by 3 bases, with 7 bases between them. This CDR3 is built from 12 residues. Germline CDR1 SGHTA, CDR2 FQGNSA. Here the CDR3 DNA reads TGTGCCAGCAGCTCGGTAATCTACGAGCAGTACTTC. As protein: CASSSVIYEQYF.

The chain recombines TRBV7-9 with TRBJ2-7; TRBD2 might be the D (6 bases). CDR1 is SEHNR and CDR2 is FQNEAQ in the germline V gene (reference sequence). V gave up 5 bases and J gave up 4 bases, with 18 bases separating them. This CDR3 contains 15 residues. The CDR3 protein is CASSGTTGAPYEQYF. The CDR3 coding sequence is TGTGCCAGCAGCGGAACTACGGGAGCCCCTTACGAGCAGTACTTC.

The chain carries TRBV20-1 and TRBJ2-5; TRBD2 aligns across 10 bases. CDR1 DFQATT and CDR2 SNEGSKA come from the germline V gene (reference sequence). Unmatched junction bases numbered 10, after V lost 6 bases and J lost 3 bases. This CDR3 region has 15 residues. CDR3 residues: CSAPPTSGTEETQYF. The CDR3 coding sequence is TGCAGTGCCCCCCCCACTAGCGGGACCGAAGAGACCCAGTACTTC.

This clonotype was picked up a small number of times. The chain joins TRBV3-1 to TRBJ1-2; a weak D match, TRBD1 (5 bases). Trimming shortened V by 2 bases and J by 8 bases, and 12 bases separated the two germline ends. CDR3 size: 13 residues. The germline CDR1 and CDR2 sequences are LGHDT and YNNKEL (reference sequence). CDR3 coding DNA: TGTGCCAGCAGCCAAATGGGGCCGTGGGGCTACACCTTC. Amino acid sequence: CASSQMGPWGYTF. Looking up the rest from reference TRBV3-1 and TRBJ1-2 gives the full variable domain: DTAVSQTPKYLVTQMGNDKSIKCEQNLGHDTMYWYKQDSKKFLKIMFSYNNKELIINETVPNRFSPKSPDKAHLNLHINSLELGDSAVYFCASSQMGPWGYTFGSGTRLTVV.

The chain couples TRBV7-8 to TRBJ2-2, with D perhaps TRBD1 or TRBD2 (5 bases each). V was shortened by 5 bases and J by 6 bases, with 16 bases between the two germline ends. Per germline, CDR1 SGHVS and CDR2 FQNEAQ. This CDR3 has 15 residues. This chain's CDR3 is CASSPPPSGPGELFF. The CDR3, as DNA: TGTGCCAGCAGCCCTCCTCCCTCGGGGCCCGGGGAGCTGTTTTTT. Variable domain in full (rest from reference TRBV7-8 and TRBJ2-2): GAGVSQSPRYKVAKRGQDVALRCDPISGHVSLFWYQQALGQGPEFLTYFQNEAQLDKSGLPSDRFFAERPEGSVSTLKIQRTQQEDSAVYLCASSPPPSGPGELFFGEGSRLTVL.

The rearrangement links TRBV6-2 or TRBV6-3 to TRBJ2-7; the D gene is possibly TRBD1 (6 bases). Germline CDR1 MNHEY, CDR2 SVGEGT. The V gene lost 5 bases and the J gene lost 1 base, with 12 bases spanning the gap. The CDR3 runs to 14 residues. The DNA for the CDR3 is TGTGCCAGCAGTCACGACAGGATATCCTACGAGCAGTACTTC. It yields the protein CASSHDRISYEQYF.

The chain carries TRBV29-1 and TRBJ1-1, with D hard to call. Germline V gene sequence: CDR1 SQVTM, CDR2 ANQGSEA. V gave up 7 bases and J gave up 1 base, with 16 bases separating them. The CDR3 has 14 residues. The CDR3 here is CSADGTSANTEAFF. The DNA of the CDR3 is TGCAGCGCTGATGGCACCTCCGCGAACACTGAAGCTTTCTTT.

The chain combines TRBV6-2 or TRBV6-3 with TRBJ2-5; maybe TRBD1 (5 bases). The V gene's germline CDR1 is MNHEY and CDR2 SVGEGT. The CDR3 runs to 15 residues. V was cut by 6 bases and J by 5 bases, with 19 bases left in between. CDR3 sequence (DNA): TGTGCCAGCAGCCTAGGTGGGGCAATGCCGGAGACCCAGTACTTC. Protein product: CASSLGGAMPETQYF.

CDR3 nucleotide sequence: TGCGCCAGCAGCCATCCCCCAGGGAACACTGAAGCTTTCTTT. Amino acids: CASSHPPGNTEAFF. This chain uses TRBV4-1 with TRBJ1-1; D call uncertain. This CDR3 region has 14 residues. Germline values: CDR1 MGHRA, CDR2 YSYEKL. The V and J ends lost 3 bases and 1 base respectively, with 9 bases between them.

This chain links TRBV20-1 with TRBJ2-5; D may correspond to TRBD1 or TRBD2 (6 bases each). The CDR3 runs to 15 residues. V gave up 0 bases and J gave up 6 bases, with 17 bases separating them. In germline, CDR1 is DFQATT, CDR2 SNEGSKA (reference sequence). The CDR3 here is CSARDLGVGGQTQYF. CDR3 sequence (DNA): TGCAGTGCTAGAGATCTTGGAGTGGGGGGCCAGACCCAGTACTTC.

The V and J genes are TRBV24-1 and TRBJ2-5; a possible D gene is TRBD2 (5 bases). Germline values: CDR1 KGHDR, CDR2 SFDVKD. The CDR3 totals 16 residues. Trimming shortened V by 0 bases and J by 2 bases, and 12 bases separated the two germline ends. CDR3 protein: CATSDLPASSQETQYF. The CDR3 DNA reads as TGTGCCACCAGTGATTTGCCGGCTAGCTCGCAAGAGACCCAGTACTTC.

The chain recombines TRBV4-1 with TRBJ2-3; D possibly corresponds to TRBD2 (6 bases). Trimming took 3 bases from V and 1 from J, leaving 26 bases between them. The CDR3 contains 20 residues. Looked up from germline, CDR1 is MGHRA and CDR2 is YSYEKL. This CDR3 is CASSHPQGGGQGSGTDTQYF. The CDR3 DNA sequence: TGCGCCAGCAGCCATCCTCAAGGTGGAGGGCAGGGCTCGGGCACAGATACGCAGTATTTT.

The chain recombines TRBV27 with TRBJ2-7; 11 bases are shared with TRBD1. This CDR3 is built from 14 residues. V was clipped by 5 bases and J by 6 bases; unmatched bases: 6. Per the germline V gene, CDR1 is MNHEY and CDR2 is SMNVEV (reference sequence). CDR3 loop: CASSTDRGQSEQYF. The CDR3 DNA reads TGTGCCAGCAGTACGGACAGGGGGCAGAGCGAGCAGTACTTC.

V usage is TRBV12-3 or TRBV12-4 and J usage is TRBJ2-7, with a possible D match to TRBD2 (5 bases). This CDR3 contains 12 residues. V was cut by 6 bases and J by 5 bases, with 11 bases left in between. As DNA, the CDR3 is TGTGCCAGCAGCCCAACTAGTGACGAGCAGTACTTC. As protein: CASSPTSDEQYF.

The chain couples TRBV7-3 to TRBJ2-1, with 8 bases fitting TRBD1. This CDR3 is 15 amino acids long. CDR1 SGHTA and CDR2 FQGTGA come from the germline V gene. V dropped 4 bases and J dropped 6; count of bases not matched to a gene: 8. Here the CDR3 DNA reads TGTGCCAGCAGCTCCAGGGACAGGCCCGGCAATGAGCAGTTCTTC. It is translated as CASSSRDRPGNEQFF.